These T cell receptor beta chains were read from a single sample in a study of blood T cell repertoires in COVID-19. The repertoire was sequenced with immunoSEQ multiplex PCR; TCRdb's copy has only in-frame clones and lacks some. There are roughly 36,000 clones in the sample; around 80% occur only once, and about an eighth lies in the top ten. The sequenced sample consisted of peripheral blood. The receptors derive from a human donor in a cohort sampled during active COVID-19. The CDR3 runs from the conserved cysteine through the conserved F or W. D genes are given only for firm matches. Rows give clone size only sometimes, using once, few, many, or a class for an expanded clone.

d_call: TRBD1
j_call: TRBJ2-7
v_call: TRBV5-1
clone_size: .
cdr3_nt: TGCGCCAGCAGCAGTACGGGACAGGGTAGGGAGCAGTACTTC
cdr3_aa: CASSSTGQGREQYF

d_call: .
j_call: TRBJ1-5
v_call: TRBV2
clone_size: few
cdr3_nt: TGTGCCAGCAGTACAGGGAGGGAGCCCCAGCATTTT
cdr3_aa: CASSTGREPQHF

d_call: .
j_call: TRBJ1-2
v_call: TRBV5-1
clone_size: .
cdr3_nt: TGCGCCAGCAGCTTGGGGGCACGACAGAATAACTATGGCTACACCTTC
cdr3_aa: CASSLGARQNNYGYTF

d_call: .
j_call: TRBJ2-2
v_call: TRBV7-9
clone_size: once
cdr3_nt: TGTGCCAGCAGCAAAGGACAGAACACCGGGGAGCTGTTTTTT
cdr3_aa: CASSKGQNTGELFF

d_call: .
j_call: TRBJ2-6
v_call: TRBV30
clone_size: .
cdr3_nt: TGTGCCTGGAGTGCCGGACTCTCTGGGGCCAACGTCCTGACTTTC
cdr3_aa: CAWSAGLSGANVLTF

d_call: TRBD1
j_call: TRBJ2-1
v_call: TRBV27
clone_size: .
cdr3_nt: TGTGCCAGCAGTAGCATGGGACAGGGGCAGGTTAGGGAGTTCTTC
cdr3_aa: CASSSMGQGQVREFF

d_call: .
j_call: TRBJ2-2
v_call: TRBV7-8
clone_size: .
cdr3_nt: TGTGCCAGCAGCCGACGGGGGGCGCTGACCGGGGAGCTGTTTTTT
cdr3_aa: CASSRRGALTGELFF

d_call: TRBD2
j_call: TRBJ2-7
v_call: TRBV19
clone_size: .
cdr3_nt: TGTGCCAGTAGTACACAAGGACTAGCGGGGGGGCGGAACGAGCAGTACTTC
cdr3_aa: CASSTQGLAGGRNEQYF

d_call: TRBD2
j_call: TRBJ2-5
v_call: TRBV4-2
clone_size: .
cdr3_nt: TGTGCCAGCAGCCTATCGAAGCGGGGGGGAGAGACCCAGTACTTC
cdr3_aa: CASSLSKRGGETQYF

d_call: TRBD1
j_call: TRBJ1-1
v_call: TRBV7-6
clone_size: .
cdr3_nt: TGTGCCAGCAGCCAGGGACAGGGGGGGGACACTGAAGCTTTCTTT
cdr3_aa: CASSQGQGGDTEAFF

d_call: .
j_call: TRBJ1-4
v_call: TRBV30
clone_size: .
cdr3_nt: TGTGCCTGGAGGTCAGGGGCACGAGAAAAACTGTTTTTT
cdr3_aa: CAWRSGAREKLFF

d_call: TRBD2
j_call: TRBJ2-3
v_call: TRBV5-1
clone_size: .
cdr3_nt: TGCGCCAGCAGCTTGGAGGGACTAGCGTCTACCCACACAGATACGCAGTATTTT
cdr3_aa: CASSLEGLASTHTDTQYF

d_call: .
j_call: TRBJ2-5
v_call: TRBV5-1
clone_size: .
cdr3_nt: TGCGCCCCTCCGGAGGGGGCAAAGACCCAGTACTTC
cdr3_aa: CAPPEGAKTQYF

d_call: .
j_call: TRBJ1-2
v_call: TRBV19
clone_size: .
cdr3_nt: TGTGCCACCCGCCCGACAGCGTTACAAGGCGGCGGCTACACCTTC
cdr3_aa: CATRPTALQGGGYTF

d_call: .
j_call: TRBJ2-5
v_call: TRBV5-1
clone_size: .
cdr3_nt: TGCGCCAGCAGCGCGCACCAAGAGACCCAGTACTTC
cdr3_aa: CASSAHQETQYF

d_call: TRBD1
j_call: TRBJ2-3
v_call: TRBV7-9
clone_size: .
cdr3_nt: TGTGCCAGCAGCTGGGGACAGGGCACAGATACGCAGTATTTT
cdr3_aa: CASSWGQGTDTQYF

d_call: TRBD1
j_call: TRBJ2-1
v_call: TRBV5-5
clone_size: .
cdr3_nt: TGTGCCAGCAGCCTCGGGGACAGGGCATACAATGAGCAGTTCTTC
cdr3_aa: CASSLGDRAYNEQFF

d_call: .
j_call: TRBJ1-2
v_call: TRBV7-9
clone_size: .
cdr3_nt: TGTGCCAGCAGCTTAGCCCAGGGTAGCTATGGCTACACCTTC
cdr3_aa: CASSLAQGSYGYTF

d_call: .
j_call: TRBJ2-3
v_call: TRBV19
clone_size: .
cdr3_nt: TGTGCCAGTAGTATTCAGCAGGATGGGGATACGCAGTATTTT
cdr3_aa: CASSIQQDGDTQYF

d_call: .
j_call: TRBJ2-7
v_call: TRBV24-1
clone_size: .
cdr3_nt: TGTGCCACCAACCCCAGGGCCCCCGGGGGTGTGCAGTACTTC
cdr3_aa: CATNPRAPGGVQYF

d_call: .
j_call: TRBJ1-6
v_call: TRBV11-2
clone_size: .
cdr3_nt: TGTGCCAGCAGCTTAAGCCGACACGGAGGGAATTCACCCCTCCACTTT
cdr3_aa: CASSLSRHGGNSPLHF

d_call: TRBD1
j_call: TRBJ1-6
v_call: TRBV5-1
clone_size: .
cdr3_nt: TGCGCCAGCAGCTTCGGACAGGGGACTTCACCCCTCCACTTT
cdr3_aa: CASSFGQGTSPLHF

d_call: TRBD1
j_call: TRBJ1-6
v_call: TRBV7-9
clone_size: .
cdr3_nt: TGTGCCAGCAGCACGACAGGGTATAATTCACCCCTCCACTTT
cdr3_aa: CASSTTGYNSPLHF

d_call: .
j_call: TRBJ2-5
v_call: TRBV5-1
clone_size: few
cdr3_nt: TGCGCCAGCAGGTCTGGGGGGGGGCGAGAGACCCAGTACTTC
cdr3_aa: CASRSGGGRETQYF

d_call: .
j_call: TRBJ2-3
v_call: TRBV4-2
clone_size: .
cdr3_nt: TGTGCCAGCAGCCAAGTGACGACTACCGATGCTTCGGATACGCAGTATTTT
cdr3_aa: CASSQVTTTDASDTQYF

d_call: .
j_call: TRBJ2-2
v_call: TRBV10-3
clone_size: .
cdr3_nt: TGTGCCATCAGTGAGTCTGGGGGGACGAACACCGGGGAGCTGTTTTTT
cdr3_aa: CAISESGGTNTGELFF

d_call: .
j_call: TRBJ2-1
v_call: TRBV28
clone_size: .
cdr3_nt: TGTGCCAGCAGTTTGAGTTACAATGAGCAGTTCTTC
cdr3_aa: CASSLSYNEQFF

d_call: .
j_call: TRBJ1-6
v_call: TRBV6-4
clone_size: many
cdr3_nt: TGTGCCAGCAGTGACTCAAGGTCAGGTTCACCCCTCCACTTT
cdr3_aa: CASSDSRSGSPLHF

d_call: TRBD1
j_call: TRBJ2-5
v_call: TRBV25-1
clone_size: .
cdr3_nt: TGTGCCAGCAGTACACAGGGGGATGGGAGAGAGACCCAGTACTTC
cdr3_aa: CASSTQGDGRETQYF

d_call: .
j_call: TRBJ2-2
v_call: TRBV2
clone_size: few
cdr3_nt: TGTGCCAGAGGGGAAAGGGATAACACCGGGGAGCTGTTTTTT
cdr3_aa: CARGERDNTGELFF

d_call: .
j_call: TRBJ1-1
v_call: TRBV3-1/TRBV3-2
clone_size: .
cdr3_nt: TGTGCCAGCAGCCTTCGAGGGCGATCATTGGGCACTGAAGCTTTCTTT
cdr3_aa: CASSLRGRSLGTEAFF